A single sample gave rise to the 10 T cell receptor beta chains below, sequenced in a study of cytotoxic CD8 clonotypes in ibrutinib-treated CLL. TCRdb's table, derived via immunoSEQ multiplex PCR, lists solely in-frame clones and lacks some. The sample has tens of thousands of clones, approximately 90% seen once; the top ten hold 3.1%. The sample here was PBMCs, taken after 12 months of ibrutinib treatment. All receptors derive from a human donor with chronic lymphocytic leukemia.

The J gene is TRBJ1-1, the V gene TRBV29-1; D perhaps matches TRBD1 (5 bases). Looked up from germline, CDR1 is SQVTM and CDR2 is ANQGSEA. Trimming shortened V by 6 bases and J by 3 bases, and 17 bases separated the two germline ends. The CDR3 sequence is 14 residues long. The DNA for the CDR3 is TGCAGCGTCTCGGTAGGCGGAGGGGACACTGAAGCTTTCTTT. This translates into CSVSVGGGDTEAFF.

The V call is TRBV23-1, the J call TRBJ1-2; 7 nucleotides match TRBD1. TRBV23-1 is annotated as an ORF whose role is uncertain. V gave up 3 bases and J gave up 3 bases; unmatched junction bases: 19. The CDR3 runs to 19 residues. This CDR3 reads CASSQYRGTLRPGYYGYTF. Here the CDR3 DNA reads TGCGCCAGCAGTCAGTACAGGGGTACCCTCCGCCCGGGTTACTATGGCTACACCTTC.

This clone was detected only once. The V and J genes are TRBV2 and TRBJ1-6; maybe TRBD1 (6 bases). The length of the CDR3 is 18 residues. The germline gives CDR1 SNHLY, CDR2 FYNNEI. The V end was cut by 8 bases, the J end by 0 bases, with 20 bases between. The CDR3: CASCRDIHFSSYNSPLHF. The CDR3, as DNA: TGTGCCAGCTGCCGGGACATTCACTTTAGCTCCTATAATTCACCCCTCCACTTT.

The rearrangement uses TRBV7-8 and TRBJ2-1; D may be TRBD1 or TRBD2 (5 bases each). The CDR3 sequence is 14 residues long. V was pared by 5 bases and J by 8 bases, with 16 bases between. The germline gives CDR1 SGHVS, CDR2 FQNEAQ. CDR3 sequence: CASSQRRDLDEQFF. The CDR3 coding sequence is TGTGCCAGCAGCCAACGACGGGACCTGGATGAGCAGTTCTTC.

The rearrangement uses TRBV19 and TRBJ2-2; tentatively, D is TRBD2 (6 bases). CDR1 is LNHDA, CDR2 SQIVND, per germline (reference sequence). V was cut by 3 bases and J by 4 bases, with 12 bases left in between. This CDR3 contains 15 residues. The CDR3 here is CASSIRGSGTGELFF. CDR3 coding DNA: TGTGCCAGTAGTATCCGGGGGAGTGGCACCGGGGAGCTGTTTTTT.

The V call is TRBV5-1, the J call TRBJ2-1; D may be TRBD1 (5 bases). Per the germline V gene, CDR1 is SGHRS and CDR2 is YFSETQ. V was shortened by 4 bases and J by 4 bases, with 15 bases between the two germline ends. This CDR3 contains 15 residues. DNA of the CDR3: TGCGCCAGCAGCAGGGCCTTAAGGGGTTACAATGAGCAGTTCTTC. Encoded protein: CASSRALRGYNEQFF.

The genes are TRBV19 and TRBJ1-1; D might be TRBD1 (5 bases). CDR1 LNHDA and CDR2 SQIVND come from the germline V gene (reference sequence). This CDR3 is built from 17 residues. Trimming removed 0 bases at V and 0 bases at J, with 14 bases between. DNA for the CDR3: TGTGCCAGTAGTATAGACGTGGGGGGAGGGATGAACACTGAAGCTTTCTTT. It specifies CASSIDVGGGMNTEAFF.

The chain is built from TRBV6-6 and TRBJ2-1; 10 bases fit TRBD2. With V trimmed by 6 bases and J by 9 bases, 14 bases remained unmatched. This CDR3 is built from 16 residues. Per germline, CDR1 MNHNY and CDR2 SVGAGI (reference sequence). CDR3: CASRHSLAGAEGEQFF. CDR3 sequence (DNA): TGTGCCAGCAGACACAGCCTAGCGGGAGCCGAAGGTGAGCAGTTCTTC.

The J gene is TRBJ2-5, the V gene TRBV18; no clear D. Germline V gene lookup returns CDR1 KGHSH and CDR2 LQKENI. V lost 3 bases and J lost 3, with 11 bases in between. This CDR3 has 14 amino acids. The CDR3 sequence is CASSPQLGEETQYF. CDR3 DNA sequence: TGTGCCAGCTCACCGCAGCTTGGCGAAGAGACCCAGTACTTC.

This rearrangement joins TRBV19 to TRBJ2-5; D not resolved. The CDR3 totals 14 residues. Germline CDR1 reads LNHDA; CDR2 reads SQIVND (reference sequence). Trimming cost V 4 bases and J 1 base, with 10 bases left between them. For the CDR3, the DNA is TGTGCCAGTAGTACCGGACGGACCCAAGAGACCCAGTACTTC. Encoded protein: CASSTGRTQETQYF. Full variable domain (remainder filled in from reference TRBV19 and TRBJ2-5): DGGITQSPKYLFRKEGQNVTLSCEQNLNHDAMYWYRQDPGQGLRLIYYSQIVNDFQKGDIAEGYSVSREKKESFPLTVTSAQKNPTAFYLCASSTGRTQETQYFGPGTRLLVL.